The 15 T cell receptor beta chains listed next were all sequenced from one sample in a study of OX40 agonist ivuxolimab in advanced cancers. The protocol was immunoSEQ multiplex PCR, while the TCRdb copy is restricted to in-frame clones and leaves out a portion. In the table there are tens of thousands of clones, around 89% of which are singletons. The sample here was CD4+ or CD8+ T cells sorted from blood, taken in a trial of the OX40 agonist ivuxolimab. The source is an adult with an advanced solid tumor such as melanoma, head and neck, liver or kidney cancer.

This sequence joins TRBV7-6 and TRBJ2-4; D uncertain. Trimming shortened V by 8 bases and J by 4 bases, and 12 bases separated the two germline ends. The CDR3 runs to 13 residues. Per germline, CDR1 SGHVS and CDR2 FNYEAQ. The CDR3 spells CASSNGPKNIQYF. In DNA, the CDR3 is TGTGCCAGCTCAAATGGGCCTAAAAACATTCAGTACTTC.

V gene TRBV15 combines with J gene TRBJ2-1; tentative D call: TRBD2 (7 bases). This CDR3 has 18 amino acids. V lost 1 base and J 0 bases, leaving 16 bases between the germline ends. Germline assignment: CDR1 LNHNV and CDR2 YYDKDF (reference sequence). The chain's CDR3 is CATSRGSGGASSYNEQFF. CDR3 sequence (DNA): TGTGCCACCAGCAGAGGTAGTGGGGGGGCGAGCTCCTACAATGAGCAGTTCTTC.

This clone was seen only once. V and J are TRBV6-1 and TRBJ2-2; 7 nucleotides agree with TRBD2. Per germline, CDR1 MNHNS and CDR2 SASEGT. The CDR3 runs to 15 residues. After removal of 10 bases from V and 0 bases from J, the junction contained 8 bases not matched to a gene. The CDR3 here is CATERGGANTGELFF. DNA of the CDR3: TGTGCCACCGAACGTGGGGGGGCGAACACCGGGGAGCTGTTTTTT.

This clone has only one observation. The conserved final phenylalanine or tryptophan is absent from the CDR3, which likely points to a read error. The chain employs TRBV19 and TRBJ1-6; TRBD1 might be the D (6 bases). V lost 5 bases and J 13 bases, leaving 15 bases between the germline ends. The CDR3 spans 13 residues. Germline CDR1 LNHDA, CDR2 SQIVND (reference sequence). CDR3 DNA: TGTGCCAGTAGTCAGGGACACCCAGGGCCCCTCCACCTT. It encodes CASSQGHPGPLHL.

This chain connects TRBV4-1 to TRBJ2-7; TRBD1 matches at 7 bases. This CDR3 region has 15 residues. Germline trimming cut 1 base from V and 4 bases from J; bases unmatched to any gene: 7. The V gene's germline CDR1 is MGHRA and CDR2 YSYEKL. The CDR3 loop is CASSQAGTVLYEQYF. For the CDR3, the DNA is TGCGCCAGCAGCCAAGCTGGGACAGTGTTATACGAGCAGTACTTC.

The genes are TRBV28 and TRBJ1-1, with D perhaps TRBD1 (6 bases). With 4 bases removed from V and 8 bases from J, the gap between germline ends came to 17 bases. Looked up from germline, CDR1 is MDHEN and CDR2 is SYDVKM. This CDR3 region has 14 residues. Here the CDR3 reads CASSSPVWGLEAFF. CDR3 DNA: TGTGCCAGCAGTTCCCCCGTGTGGGGGCTCGAAGCTTTCTTT.

CDR3 nucleotides: TGTGCCAGCAGCGTAGGCTTCGGCAATCAGCCCCAGCATTTT. Its protein product is CASSVGFGNQPQHF. V is TRBV9 and J is TRBJ1-5, with D unclear. This CDR3 is built from 14 residues. V gave up 0 bases and J gave up 2 bases, with 6 bases separating them. CDR1 and CDR2 (germline): SGDLS, YYNGEE.

This sequence joins TRBV5-1 and TRBJ2-5, with 10 bases aligning to TRBD2. The CDR3 totals 14 residues. With V trimmed by 6 bases and J by 3 bases, 5 bases remained unmatched. Germline V gene data show CDR1 as SGHRS and CDR2 as YFSETQ. The CDR3 DNA follows: TGCGCCAGCAAAGGGGGACTAGCGAAAGAGACCCAGTACTTC. It is translated as CASKGGLAKETQYF.

The rearrangement uses TRBV5-1 and TRBJ2-5, with D perhaps TRBD2 (7 bases). V gave up 2 bases and J gave up 6 bases, with 17 bases separating them. Germline loops: CDR1 SGHRS, CDR2 YFSETQ. The CDR3 spans 15 residues. CDR3 in DNA: TGCGCCAGCAGCTTTGAGGGGGGGCTTACGAAGACCCAGTACTTC. Its translation: CASSFEGGLTKTQYF.

The V gene is TRBV10-3, the J gene TRBJ1-5; D possibly corresponds to TRBD1 (5 bases). Germline CDR1 ENHRY, CDR2 SYGVKD. The CDR3 is 16 residues long. V lost 0 bases, J lost 6 bases, and 15 bases lay in between. CDR3 amino acids: CAISESPQGFGQPQHF. DNA for the CDR3: TGTGCCATCAGTGAGTCGCCTCAGGGATTCGGTCAGCCCCAGCATTTT.

The chain employs TRBV5-8 and TRBJ2-3, with D perhaps assigned TRBD1 or TRBD2 (6 bases each). V was cut by 4 bases and J by 0 bases, with 12 bases left in between. Germline lookup yields CDR1 SGHTS and CDR2 YDEGEE. CDR3 length: 15 residues. CDR3 sequence reads: CASSALGGSTDTQYF. CDR3 DNA sequence: TGTGCCAGCAGCGCGCTGGGGGGCAGCACAGATACGCAGTATTTT.

J is TRBJ1-1 and V is TRBV6-5; D ambiguous. Trimming cost V 7 bases and J 3 bases, with 12 bases left between them. CDR3 length equals 13 residues. The V gene's germline CDR1 is MNHEY and CDR2 SVGAGI. CDR3 region: CASTLARDTEAFF. In nucleotides, the CDR3 is TGTGCCAGCACTTTAGCCCGGGACACTGAAGCTTTCTTT.

The J gene is TRBJ2-3, the V gene TRBV10-2; TRBD2 agrees at 7 bases. This CDR3 contains 17 residues. Per the germline V gene, CDR1 is WSHSY and CDR2 is SAAADI. The ends lost 4 bases at V and 2 bases at J; junction bases unmatched: 12. As DNA, the CDR3 is TGCGCCAGCAGTGGGGAGCTAGTGGGGAGGGCCACAGATACGCAGTATTTT. It translates to CASSGELVGRATDTQYF.

The J gene is TRBJ1-2, the V gene TRBV5-6; 12 nucleotides align to TRBD1. The CDR3 is 15 amino acids. V trimming: 1 base; J trimming: 7 bases; junction bases outside the gene matches: 5. In germline, CDR1 is SGHDT, CDR2 YYEEEE. CDR3 loop: CASSLLGQGARGYTF. DNA of the CDR3: TGTGCCAGCAGCTTGTTGGGACAGGGGGCGCGTGGCTACACCTTC. Based on the CDR3 plus reference TRBV5-6 and TRBJ1-2, the full variable domain is DAGVTQSPTHLIKTRGQQVTLRCSPKSGHDTVSWYQQALGQGPQFIFQYYEEEERQRGNFPDRFSGHQFPNYSSELNVNALLLGDSALYLCASSLLGQGARGYTFGSGTRLTVV.

The V and J genes are TRBV6-5 and TRBJ2-7, with D perhaps TRBD1 (5 bases). Trimming stripped 5 bases from V and 9 bases from J, with 11 bases between. CDR1 is MNHEY and CDR2 is SVGAGI in the germline V gene. The length of the CDR3 is 11 residues. Here the CDR3 DNA reads TGTGCCAGCAGTCATAGACAGACGCAGTACTTC. Amino acids: CASSHRQTQYF.